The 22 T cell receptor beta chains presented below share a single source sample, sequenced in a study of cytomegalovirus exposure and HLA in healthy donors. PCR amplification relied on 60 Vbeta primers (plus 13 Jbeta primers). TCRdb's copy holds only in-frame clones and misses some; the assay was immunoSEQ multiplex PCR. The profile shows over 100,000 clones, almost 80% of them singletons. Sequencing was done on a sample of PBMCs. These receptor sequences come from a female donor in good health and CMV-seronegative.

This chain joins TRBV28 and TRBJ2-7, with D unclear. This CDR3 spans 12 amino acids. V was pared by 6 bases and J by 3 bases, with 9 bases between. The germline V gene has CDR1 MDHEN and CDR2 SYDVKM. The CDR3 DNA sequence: TGTGCCAGCAGCCTCAACTACTACGAGCAGTACTTC. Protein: CASSLNYYEQYF.

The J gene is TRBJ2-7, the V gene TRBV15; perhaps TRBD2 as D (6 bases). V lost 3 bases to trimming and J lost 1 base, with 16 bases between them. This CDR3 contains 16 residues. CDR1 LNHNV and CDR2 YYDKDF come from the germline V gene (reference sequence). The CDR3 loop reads CATSRGGAGESYEQYF. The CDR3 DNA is TGTGCCACCAGCAGGGGCGGAGCGGGTGAGTCCTACGAGCAGTACTTC. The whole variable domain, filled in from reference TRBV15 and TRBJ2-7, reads DAMVIQNPRYQVTQFGKPVTLSCSQTLNHNVMYWYQQKSSQAPKLLFHYYDKDFNNEADTPDNFQSRRPNTSFCFLDIRSPGLGDTAMYLCATSRGGAGESYEQYFGPGTRLTVT.

The CDR3 protein is CASSQDQGVLGYTGELFF. CDR3 nucleotides: TGCGCCAGCAGCCAAGATCAGGGGGTCCTCGGGTACACCGGGGAGCTGTTTTTT. The rearrangement uses TRBV4-3 and TRBJ2-2; 7 bases line up with TRBD1. With 0 bases clipped from V and 3 bases from J, the junction kept 10 bases outside the gene matches. CDR1 LGHNA and CDR2 YSLEER come from the germline V gene. The CDR3 has 18 amino acids.

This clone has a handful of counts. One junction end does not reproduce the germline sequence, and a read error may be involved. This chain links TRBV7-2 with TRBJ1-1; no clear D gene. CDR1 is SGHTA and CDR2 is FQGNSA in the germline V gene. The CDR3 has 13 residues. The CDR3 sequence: CASNLGLSTEAFF. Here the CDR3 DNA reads TGTGCCAGCAACTTAGGACTTTCCACTGAAGCTTTCTTT.

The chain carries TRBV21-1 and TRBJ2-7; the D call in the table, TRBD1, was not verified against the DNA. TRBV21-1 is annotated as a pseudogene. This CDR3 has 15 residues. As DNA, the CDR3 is TGTGCCAGCACCTTGGACAGGGTAGCTTCCTACGAGCAGTACTTC. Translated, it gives CASTLDRVASYEQYF.

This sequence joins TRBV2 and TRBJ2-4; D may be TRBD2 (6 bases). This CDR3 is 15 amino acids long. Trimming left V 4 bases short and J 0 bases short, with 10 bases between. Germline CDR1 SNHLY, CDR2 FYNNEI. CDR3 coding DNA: TGTGCCAGCAGTGCGACTAGTACAGCCAAAAACATTCAGTACTTC. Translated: CASSATSTAKNIQYF. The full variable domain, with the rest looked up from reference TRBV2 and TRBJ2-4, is EPEVTQTPSHQVTQMGQEVILRCVPISNHLYFYWYRQILGQKVEFLVSFYNNEISEKSEIFDDQFSVERPDGSNFTLKIRSTKLEDSAMYFCASSATSTAKNIQYFGAGTRLSVL.

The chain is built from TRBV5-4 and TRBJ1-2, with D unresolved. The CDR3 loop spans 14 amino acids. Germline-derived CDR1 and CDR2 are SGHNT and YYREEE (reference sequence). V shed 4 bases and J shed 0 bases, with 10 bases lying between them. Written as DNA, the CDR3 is TGTGCCAGCAGCGCGGCCCCGGCTAACTATGGCTACACCTTC. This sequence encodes CASSAAPANYGYTF.

The CDR3 spells CASNSGTGLNQPQHF. The DNA of the CDR3 is TGTGCCAGTAATTCCGGGACAGGGTTAAATCAGCCCCAGCATTTT. V and J are TRBV19 and TRBJ1-5, with TRBD1 matching 9 bases. CDR3 length: 15 amino acids. V lost 7 bases and J lost 4; bases outside the gene matches: 8. Per the germline V gene, CDR1 is LNHDA and CDR2 is SQIVND (reference sequence). Together with reference TRBV19 and TRBJ1-5, the CDR3 gives the full variable domain: DGGITQSPKYLFRKEGQNVTLSCEQNLNHDAMYWYRQDPGQGLRLIYYSQIVNDFQKGDIAEGYSVSREKKESFPLTVTSAQKNPTAFYLCASNSGTGLNQPQHFGDGTRLSIL.

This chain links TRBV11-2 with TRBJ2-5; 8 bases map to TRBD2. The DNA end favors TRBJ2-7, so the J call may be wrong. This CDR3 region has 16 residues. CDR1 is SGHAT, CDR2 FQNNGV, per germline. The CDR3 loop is CASSLGLAGTSYEQYF. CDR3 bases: TGTGCCAGCAGCTTAGGGCTAGCGGGCACCAGCTACGAGCAGTACTTC.

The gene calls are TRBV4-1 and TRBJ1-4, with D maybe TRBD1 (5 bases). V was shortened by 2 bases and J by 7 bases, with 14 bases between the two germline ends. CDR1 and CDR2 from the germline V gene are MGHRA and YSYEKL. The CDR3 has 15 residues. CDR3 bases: TGCGCCAGCAGCCAACAACAAGGGGTTGGTGAAAAACTGTTTTTT. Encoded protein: CASSQQQGVGEKLFF.

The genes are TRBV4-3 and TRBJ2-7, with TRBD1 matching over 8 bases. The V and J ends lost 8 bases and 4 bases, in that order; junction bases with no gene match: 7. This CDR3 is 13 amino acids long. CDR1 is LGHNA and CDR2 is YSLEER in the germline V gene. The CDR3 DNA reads TGCGCCAGCGCCAAGAACAGGGGGTACGAGCAGTACTTC. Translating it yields CASAKNRGYEQYF.

The CDR3 nucleotides are TGCAGCGTTGTGGGGAGATTAGCCAAAAACATTCAGTACTTC. As protein: CSVVGRLAKNIQYF. The chain couples TRBV29-1 to TRBJ2-4; D might be TRBD2 (5 bases). Trimming stripped 4 bases from V and 0 bases from J, with 10 bases between. The CDR3 is 14 amino acids. Germline loops: CDR1 SQVTM, CDR2 ANQGSEA.

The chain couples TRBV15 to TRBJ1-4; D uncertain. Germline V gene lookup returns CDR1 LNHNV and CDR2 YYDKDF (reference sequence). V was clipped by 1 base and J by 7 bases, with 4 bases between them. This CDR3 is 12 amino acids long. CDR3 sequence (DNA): TGTGCCACCAGCAGAGGTCGTGAAAAACTGTTTTTT. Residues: CATSRGREKLFF.

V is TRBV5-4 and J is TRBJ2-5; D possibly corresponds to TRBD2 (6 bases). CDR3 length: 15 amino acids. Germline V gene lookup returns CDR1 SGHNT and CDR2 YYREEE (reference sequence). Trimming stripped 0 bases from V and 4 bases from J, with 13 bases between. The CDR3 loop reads CASSLAWWGGETQYF. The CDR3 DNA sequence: TGTGCCAGCAGCTTGGCGTGGTGGGGAGGAGAGACCCAGTACTTC.

The DNA for the CDR3 is TGTGCCAGCAGTGTCCCGGGACAGGGAGTTCACGAGCAGTACTTC. Amino acids: CASSVPGQGVHEQYF. V and J are TRBV6-4 and TRBJ2-7; 9 bases match TRBD1. Germline V CDR1 and CDR2: MRHNA, SNTAGT. V shed 4 bases, J shed 5 bases, and the junction held 9 bases outside the gene matches. The CDR3 runs to 15 residues.

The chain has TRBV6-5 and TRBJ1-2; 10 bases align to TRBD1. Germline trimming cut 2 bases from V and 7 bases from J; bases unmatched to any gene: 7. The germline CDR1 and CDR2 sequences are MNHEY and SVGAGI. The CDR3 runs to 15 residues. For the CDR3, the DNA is TGTGCCAGCAGTTACCTGATTCGGGACAGGGGTGGCTACACCTTC. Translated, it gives CASSYLIRDRGGYTF.

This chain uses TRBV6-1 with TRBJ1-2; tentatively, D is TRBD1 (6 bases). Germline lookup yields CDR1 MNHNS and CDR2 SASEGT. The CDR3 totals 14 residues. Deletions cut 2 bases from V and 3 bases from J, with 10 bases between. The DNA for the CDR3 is TGTGCCAGCAGTGAAACAGGGCGAGACTATGGCTACACCTTC. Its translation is CASSETGRDYGYTF.

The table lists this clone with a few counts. CDR3 region: CASSVLGVTGELFF. The CDR3 coding sequence is TGTGCCAGCAGTGTGCTGGGAGTCACCGGGGAGCTGTTTTTT. This chain uses TRBV2 with TRBJ2-2, with D perhaps matching TRBD2 (5 bases). The CDR3 consists of 14 residues. The germline CDR1 and CDR2 sequences are SNHLY and FYNNEI. Trimming removed 4 bases at V and 4 bases at J, with 10 bases between. The entire variable domain, with the rest obtained from reference TRBV2 and TRBJ2-2, is as follows: EPEVTQTPSHQVTQMGQEVILRCVPISNHLYFYWYRQILGQKVEFLVSFYNNEISEKSEIFDDQFSVERPDGSNFTLKIRSTKLEDSAMYFCASSVLGVTGELFFGEGSRLTVL.

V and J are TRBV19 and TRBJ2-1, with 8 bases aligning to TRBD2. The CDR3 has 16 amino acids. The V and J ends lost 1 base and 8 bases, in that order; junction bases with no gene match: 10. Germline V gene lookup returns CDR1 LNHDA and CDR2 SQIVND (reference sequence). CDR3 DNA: TGTGCCAGTAGTATAGGAACGGGAGGGCCGGGGGATGAGCAGTTCTTC. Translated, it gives CASSIGTGGPGDEQFF.

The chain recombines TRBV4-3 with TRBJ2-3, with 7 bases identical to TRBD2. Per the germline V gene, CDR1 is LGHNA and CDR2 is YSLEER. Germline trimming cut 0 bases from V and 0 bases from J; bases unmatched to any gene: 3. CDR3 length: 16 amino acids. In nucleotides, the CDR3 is TGCGCCAGCAGCCAAGAGGCAGCGGGGAGCACAGATACGCAGTATTTT. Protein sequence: CASSQEAAGSTDTQYF.

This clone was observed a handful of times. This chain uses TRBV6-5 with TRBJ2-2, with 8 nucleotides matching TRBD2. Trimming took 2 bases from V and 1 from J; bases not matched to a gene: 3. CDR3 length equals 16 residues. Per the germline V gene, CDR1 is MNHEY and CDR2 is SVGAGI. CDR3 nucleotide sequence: TGTGCCAGCAGTTACGAGAGCGGGAGGAACACCGGGGAGCTGTTTTTT. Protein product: CASSYESGRNTGELFF.

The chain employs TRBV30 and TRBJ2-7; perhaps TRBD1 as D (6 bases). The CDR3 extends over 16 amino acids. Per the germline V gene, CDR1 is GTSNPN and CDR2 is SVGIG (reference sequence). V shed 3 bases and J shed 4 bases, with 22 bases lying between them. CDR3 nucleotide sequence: TGTGCCTGGAGAAGGCGGTTCGGGTCCCAGGGGTACGAGCAGTACTTC. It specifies CAWRRRFGSQGYEQYF.